This TCR beta chain came from a study of T cells in localized non-small cell lung cancer. Findings and caveats of the study: Sequencing was limited to one tumor region, leaving the possibility of heterogeneity open. There was higher T cell clonality in uninvolved adjacent lung than in tumor, and it was highest there. Adjacent lung had a median around 60 of the 100 largest tumor clones.

The CDR3 consists of 14 residues. Germline V gene sequence: CDR1 SQVTM, CDR2 ANQGSEA. V lost 3 bases to trimming and J lost 2 bases, with 13 bases between them. Sequenced by immunoSEQ multiplex PCR; TCRdb stores in-frame clones only, minus some. This table holds over 1,200 clones, almost 30% found once. Adjacent lung lacking atypia came from at least 2 cm beyond the tumor margin. Remarks on this clone: What it recognizes is unknown.

The chain is built from TRBV29-1 and TRBJ2-5; TRBD1 is a possible D gene (6 bases). The clonotype originates from a man aged 35-75 years with stage I lung adenocarcinoma. This material consisted of normal lung tissue next to the tumor, taken before any cancer treatment. The CDR3 coding sequence is TGCAGCGTTGACTCTGGAGACAGGCAAGAGACCCAGTACTTC. Translated, it gives CSVDSGDRQETQYF.